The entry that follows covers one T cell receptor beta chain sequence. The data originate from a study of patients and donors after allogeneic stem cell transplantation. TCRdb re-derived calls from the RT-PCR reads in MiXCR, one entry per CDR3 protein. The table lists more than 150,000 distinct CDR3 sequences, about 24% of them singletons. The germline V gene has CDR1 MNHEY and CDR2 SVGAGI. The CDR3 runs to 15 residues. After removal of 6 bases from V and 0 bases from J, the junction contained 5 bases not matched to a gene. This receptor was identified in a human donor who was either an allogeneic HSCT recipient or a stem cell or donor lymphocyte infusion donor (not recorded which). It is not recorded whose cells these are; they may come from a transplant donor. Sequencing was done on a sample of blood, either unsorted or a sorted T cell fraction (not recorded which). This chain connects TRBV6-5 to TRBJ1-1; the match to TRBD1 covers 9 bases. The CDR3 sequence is CASRDGTGMNTEAFF. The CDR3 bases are TGTGCCAGCAGAGATGGGACAGGGATGAACACTGAAGCTTTCTTT.